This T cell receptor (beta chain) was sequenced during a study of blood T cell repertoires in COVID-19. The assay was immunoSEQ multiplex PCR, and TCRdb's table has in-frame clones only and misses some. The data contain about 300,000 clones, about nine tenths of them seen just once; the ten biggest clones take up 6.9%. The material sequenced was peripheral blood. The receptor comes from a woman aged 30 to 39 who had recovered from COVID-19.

CDR3 sequence (DNA): TGTGCCAGCAGTGCAGACAGGGACGTTGAAAATGAAAAACTGTTTTTT. As protein: CASSADRDVENEKLFF. J is TRBJ1-4 and V is TRBV28, with 7 nucleotides matching TRBD1. The CDR3 contains 16 residues. V gave up 5 bases and J gave up 5 bases; unmatched junction bases: 11. Germline CDR1 reads MDHEN; CDR2 reads SYDVKM.